The T cell receptor beta chain described here comes from a study of blood T cells in healthy people across ages. The wider study: About one barcoded beta molecule per two T cells came from capture by template switching. The study, taken as a whole, reports: Diversity of TCR beta per million T cells declined in a roughly linear way with age. Because donor CMV status was unknown, expanded clonotype changes were possibly confounded.

It was with a sample-barcoded 5' primer and a J-beta primer mix that a second PCR of roughly 7 to 12 cycles was run. TCRdb processed the 5' RACE reads anew with MiXCR; each CDR3 protein has one entry. The table records nearly 1 million distinct CDR3 sequences, roughly 47% of them present only once. Germline-derived CDR1 and CDR2 are LGHDT and YNNKEL (reference sequence). The CDR3 loop spans 14 amino acids. Trimming stripped 1 base from V and 5 bases from J, with 11 bases between. About this clonotype: Antigen specificity is unknown.

Sample donors were healthy Caucasian individuals that came from Russia, aged roughly 6 to 95. Material for sequencing was blood. J is TRBJ2-5 and V is TRBV3-1; no clear D. The clonotype was recovered from a woman aged 55-70 years in good health. The CDR3 nucleotides are TGTGCCAGCAGCCAAGTTCTTTATGGGGAGACCCAGTACTTC. It encodes CASSQVLYGETQYF.